The 5 T cell receptor beta chains listed next were all sequenced from one sample in a study of vaccination effects on CD4 cells after COVID-19 (dated by TCRdb to between 2021 and 2022). The ViraFEST assay stimulated PBMC with viral peptide pools and then used TCR sequencing to identify antigen-specific CD4+ T cell clonotypes by expansion. After approximately 11 days of culture, CD4+ T cells were isolated with the EasySep CD4+ T cell isolation kit. The absence of prior SARS-CoV-2 infection in healthy vaccine recipients was confirmed by negative nucleocapsid antibodies before and after vaccination. The antigens of these receptors remain unknown. The method was the immunoSEQ multiplex PCR assay. Entries here come from immuneACCESS through TCRdb and include only in-frame sequences with V and J called. Some clones fail to appear in such tables; in the studies checked, an unresolved V gene covers under half of the shortfall, and the cause of the remainder is unknown. In this sample the table shows around 71,000 clones, approximately 70% of which occur a single time. The ten largest clones add up to approximately 4.3% of the sample.

The sequenced sample was CD4+ T cells from PBMCs cultured with HCoV-OC43 spike peptides, obtained before COVID-19 vaccination. The cell subset or site label, read with the paper, signifies: HCoV-OC43 spike overlapping peptide pool stimulation. The origin of the receptors is a human donor who received a COVID-19 vaccine.

This sequence joins TRBV19 and TRBJ1-2; no clear D gene. Germline-derived CDR1 and CDR2 are LNHDA and SQIVND (reference sequence). The V gene lost 0 bases and the J gene lost 4 bases, with 9 bases spanning the gap. This CDR3 has 14 amino acids. CDR3 nucleotides: TGTGCCAGTAGTATAGATCAGAAGGGCTATGGCTACACCTTC. Encoded protein: CASSIDQKGYGYTF.

The chain couples TRBV5-6 to TRBJ1-5, with D uncertain. V lost 2 bases and J 2 bases, leaving 8 bases between the germline ends. This CDR3 region has 14 residues. Germline V gives CDR1 SGHDT, CDR2 YYEEEE. The CDR3 loop reads CASSLGFGNQPQHF. CDR3 DNA sequence: TGTGCCAGCAGCTTAGGGTTTGGCAATCAGCCCCAGCATTTT.

This clone showed up just once. The V call is TRBV11-3, the J call TRBJ2-7, with 8 bases fitting TRBD1. V was clipped by 5 bases and J by 5 bases; unmatched bases: 5. CDR3 size: 13 residues. Per the germline V gene, CDR1 is SGHNT and CDR2 is YENEEA. DNA of the CDR3: TGTGCCAGCAGCAAGGAGACAGGGGACGAGCAGTACGTC. It translates to CASSKETGDEQYV.

This clone was counted once. This chain uses TRBV19 with TRBJ2-5; 9 bases are shared with TRBD1. Germline V gene sequence: CDR1 LNHDA, CDR2 SQIVND (reference sequence). This CDR3 contains 14 residues. V was pared by 4 bases and J by 4 bases, with 4 bases of the junction left unmatched. The CDR3 bases are TGTGCCAGTAGTACTCTGGGACAGGGAGAGACCCAGTACTTC. It specifies CASSTLGQGETQYF.

The chain links TRBV6-1 to TRBJ2-3, with D perhaps TRBD1 (5 bases). This CDR3 region has 20 residues. Trimming removed 0 bases from V and 2 bases from J, with 24 bases in between. Germline V gene data show CDR1 as MNHNS and CDR2 as SASEGT. The CDR3 DNA reads as TGTGCCAGCAGTGAAGCGTGGCAGGGTAAACCTTCCCTAAACACAGATACGCAGTATTTT. Amino acids: CASSEAWQGKPSLNTDTQYF.